This entry concerns a single T cell receptor (beta chain). The data stem from a study of long-term antiretroviral therapy in people with HIV. A v3.0 immunoSEQ assay was performed at survey level. Profiled with immunoSEQ multiplex PCR; TCRdb holds only in-frame clones, not every one. The table has 35,000 to 55,000 clones, roughly 95% seen once. Losses at the gene ends were 4 bases for V and 4 bases for J; bases not matched to a gene: 5. CDR3 length: 14 residues. Per germline, CDR1 SGHRS and CDR2 YFSETQ. This sequence originates from a woman in her fifties or sixties with HIV. The material was unsorted PBMCs, obtained 3.7 years after starting antiretroviral therapy. The chain recombines TRBV5-1 with TRBJ2-1; TRBD2 matches at 7 bases. This CDR3 is CASSPGDYYNEQFF. In DNA form, the CDR3 reads TGCGCCAGCAGCCCGGGGGACTATTACAATGAGCAGTTCTTC.